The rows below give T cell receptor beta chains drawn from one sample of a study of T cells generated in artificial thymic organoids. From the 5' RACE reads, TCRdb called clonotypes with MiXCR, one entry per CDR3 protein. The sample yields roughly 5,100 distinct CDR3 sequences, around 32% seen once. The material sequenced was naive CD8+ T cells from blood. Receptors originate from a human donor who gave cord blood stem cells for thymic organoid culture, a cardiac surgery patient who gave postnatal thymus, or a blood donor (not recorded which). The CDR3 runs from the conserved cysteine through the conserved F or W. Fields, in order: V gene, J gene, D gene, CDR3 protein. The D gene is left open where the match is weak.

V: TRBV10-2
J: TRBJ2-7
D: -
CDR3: CASSESETGSLAYEQYF

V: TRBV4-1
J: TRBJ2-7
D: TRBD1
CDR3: CASSQFQGAYRTYEQYF

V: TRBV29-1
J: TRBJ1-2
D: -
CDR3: CSVGGQHYGYTF

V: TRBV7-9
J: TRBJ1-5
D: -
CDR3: CASSGTGTPNQPQHF

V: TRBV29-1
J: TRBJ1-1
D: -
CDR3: CSVAGRNTEAFF

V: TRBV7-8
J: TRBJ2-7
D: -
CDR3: CTSSTGSSYEQYF

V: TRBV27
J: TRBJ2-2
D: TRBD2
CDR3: CASRSLQGLAGGLGGELFF

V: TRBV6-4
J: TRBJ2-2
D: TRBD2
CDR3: CATGGENTGELFF

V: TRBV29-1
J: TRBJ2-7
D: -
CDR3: CSVEIAYEQYF

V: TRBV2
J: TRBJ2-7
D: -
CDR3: CASSDGATYEQYF

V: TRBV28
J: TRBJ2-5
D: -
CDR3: CASSLRGKQETQYF

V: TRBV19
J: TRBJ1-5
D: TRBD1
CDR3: CASSIGRGRETNQPQHF

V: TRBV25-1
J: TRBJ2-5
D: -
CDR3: CASSQEGGNQETQYF

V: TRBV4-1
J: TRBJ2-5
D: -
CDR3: CACSQGRAGLQETQYF

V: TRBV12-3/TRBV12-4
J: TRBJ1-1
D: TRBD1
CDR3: CASSWTGGDTEAFF

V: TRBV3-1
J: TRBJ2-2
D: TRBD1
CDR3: CASSDRGLIGELFF

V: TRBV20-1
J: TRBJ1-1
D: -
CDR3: CSAAPRRTEAFF

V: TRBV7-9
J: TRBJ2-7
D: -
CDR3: CASSPPAAAYEQYF

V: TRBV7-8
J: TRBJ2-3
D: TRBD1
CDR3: CASSLRQGPSTDTQYF

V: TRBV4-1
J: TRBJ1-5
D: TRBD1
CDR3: CASSQGGQGQQPQHF

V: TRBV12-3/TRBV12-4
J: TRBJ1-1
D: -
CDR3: CAVPGRDTEAFF